The rows below give T cell receptor beta chains drawn from one sample of a study of shared clonotypes between healthy human individuals. The table came from immunoSEQ multiplex PCR; TCRdb's copy has only in-frame clones and leaves some out. Among over a million clones, around 97% were seen once, and the ten largest hold 1.2%. The specimen was naive CD4+ T cells sorted from blood. The source of these receptors is a man aged 25-40 years in good health. The CDR3 runs from the conserved cysteine through the conserved F or W. Each record gives: D gene, J gene, clone size, V gene, CDR3 DNA, CDR3 protein. The D gene is left open where the match is weak. Clone sizes are given selectively: once, few, many, or a class where the clone is expanded.

>-|TRBJ1-2|-|TRBV6-5
TGTGCCAGCAGTAGAGGGGGGCAGTCCTTCTATGGCTACACCTTC
CASSRGGQSFYGYTF
>TRBD1|TRBJ2-5|-|TRBV19
TGTGCCAGTAGTATTGGTGGGACAGTCCAAGAGACCCAGTACTTC
CASSIGGTVQETQYF
>-|TRBJ2-5|-|TRBV11-2
TGTGCCAGCAGCTCCCTGGACCAAGAGACCCAGTACTTC
CASSSLDQETQYF
>TRBD1|TRBJ2-7|-|TRBV18
TGTGCCAGCTCACCAATAGAAAGGGGGCTTTACTACGAGCAGTACTTC
CASSPIERGLYYEQYF
>-|TRBJ2-5|-|TRBV5-1
TGCGCCAGCAGCTTGGTAGTTTCGGAGACCCAGTACTTC
CASSLVVSETQYF
>-|TRBJ2-7|-|TRBV5-5
TGTGCCAGCAGTCTCTCGGGGACATCGACCTACGAGCAGTACTTC
CASSLSGTSTYEQYF
>TRBD1|TRBJ2-7|-|TRBV19
TGTGCCAGTAGTGGCGGCCCTCGACAGGGGGCCTACGAGCAGTACTTC
CASSGGPRQGAYEQYF
>TRBD2|TRBJ2-3|once|TRBV7-3
TGTGCCAGCAGCTTGTCTGCGGGAGTGACTTTAGACACAGATACGCAGTATTTT
CASSLSAGVTLDTDTQYF
>-|TRBJ2-3|-|TRBV2
TGTGCCAGCAGTTCTACGGGAAACACAGATACGCAGTATTTT
CASSSTGNTDTQYF
>-|TRBJ2-7|-|TRBV5-1
TGCGCCAGCAGGTTCTTAGGATCGAGCTCCTACGAGCAGTACTTC
CASRFLGSSSYEQYF
>-|TRBJ2-5|-|TRBV7-8
TGTGCCAGCACCCGACTAGGAGAGACCCAGTACTTC
CASTRLGETQYF
>TRBD1|TRBJ1-2|once|TRBV6-1
TGTGCCAGCAGTCTACAGGGGTTCTTGGGCTACACCTTC
CASSLQGFLGYTF
>-|TRBJ1-4|-|TRBV18
TGTGCCAGCTCACCCGGGGCTGAAAAACTGTTTTTT
CASSPGAEKLFF
>-|TRBJ1-1|-|TRBV6-5
TGTGCCAGCAGTTACGGGGGGAACACTGAAGCTTTCTTT
CASSYGGNTEAFF
>-|TRBJ2-2|-|TRBV6-1
TGTGCCAGCAGTGTTTCGGTGAACACCGGGGAGCTGTTTTTT
CASSVSVNTGELFF
>TRBD2|TRBJ2-2|-|TRBV27
TGTGCCAGCAGTTGGGGGACTAGCTCCGGGGAGCTGTTTTTT
CASSWGTSSGELFF
>TRBD1|TRBJ1-5|-|TRBV28
TGTGCCAGCAGTTACAGGGGCATAAATCAGCCCCAGCATTTT
CASSYRGINQPQHF
>TRBD1|TRBJ2-2|-|TRBV5-4
TGTGCCAGCAGCAAAGGGACAGGGAGGAACACCGGGGAGCTGTTTTTT
CASSKGTGRNTGELFF
>-|TRBJ1-4|-|TRBV5-4
TGTGCCAGCAGCTTGGAGCCCCGGTTGGGTGAAAAACTGTTTTTT
CASSLEPRLGEKLFF
>-|TRBJ2-7|once|TRBV5-1
TGCGCCAGCAGACCGGGGAGAGGCTCCTACGAGCAGTACTTC
CASRPGRGSYEQYF
>-|TRBJ2-3|once|TRBV6-1
TGTGCCAGCAGTTTACCGTTCGCACGGAAGTATTTT
CASSLPFARKYF
>-|TRBJ2-7|-|TRBV7-2
TGTGCCAGCAGCTTGGGGGAGCAGTACTTC
CASSLGEQYF
>-|TRBJ2-6|once|TRBV19
TGTGCCAGTAGTAGGGTAGGCTCTGGGGCCAACGTCCTGACTTTC
CASSRVGSGANVLTF
>-|TRBJ1-2|-|TRBV6-5
TGTGCCAGCAGTTATTCCCCAGCAGGAGGGTATGGCTACACCTTC
CASSYSPAGGYGYTF
>TRBD2|TRBJ2-1|-|TRBV6-1
TGTGCCAGCAGCACCGGGGGGGGGTCCTACAATGAGCAGTTCTTC
CASSTGGGSYNEQFF
>-|TRBJ2-4|-|TRBV7-9
TGTGCCAGCAGCTTAGCCAAAAACATTCAGTACTTC
CASSLAKNIQYF